One and the same sample provided the 8 T cell receptor beta chains below, sequenced in a study of blood T cell repertoires in COVID-19. Assay used: immunoSEQ multiplex PCR; TCRdb lists only in-frame clones, some missing. The data contain 100,000 to 150,000 clones, 55% to 75% of them singletons. Material: peripheral blood. Every receptor here comes from a woman aged 70-85 years with acute or convalescent COVID-19.

The chain employs TRBV5-1 and TRBJ2-7; maybe TRBD2 (6 bases). V lost 6 bases to trimming and J lost 0 bases, with 13 bases between them. Germline lookup yields CDR1 SGHRS and CDR2 YFSETQ. The CDR3 has 14 amino acids. CDR3 residues: CASTWGGISYEQYF. In DNA, the CDR3 is TGCGCCAGCACCTGGGGCGGGATCTCCTACGAGCAGTACTTC.

This chain connects TRBV19 to TRBJ1-1, with 10 bases identical to TRBD1. This CDR3 has 16 amino acids. The ends lost 8 bases at V and 4 bases at J; junction bases unmatched: 13. The germline V gene has CDR1 LNHDA and CDR2 SQIVND (reference sequence). In DNA, the CDR3 is TGTGCCAGTTGTCCCCGGGACAGGGGTCTTAGCACTGAAGCTTTCTTT. This encodes CASCPRDRGLSTEAFF.

This clone occurred a few times. V usage is TRBV11-2 and J usage is TRBJ2-7; 8 bases are a match to TRBD1. Germline V lookup: CDR1 SGHAT, CDR2 FQNNGV. Trimming cost V 1 base and J 2 bases; bases outside gene matches: 4. The CDR3 has 15 residues. The CDR3 bases are TGTGCCAGCAGCTTAGGCAGGGGGCCCCCCTACGAGCAGTACTTC. It yields the protein CASSLGRGPPYEQYF.

The V and J genes are TRBV28 and TRBJ2-2; TRBD2 aligns across 9 bases. Germline V CDR1 and CDR2: MDHEN, SYDVKM. The CDR3 covers 16 residues. Trimming took 6 bases from V and 0 from J; bases not matched to a gene: 5. The CDR3 sequence is CASRSGLATNTGELFF. The CDR3 nucleotides read TGTGCCAGCAGGTCGGGACTAGCAACGAACACCGGGGAGCTGTTTTTT. Full variable domain (remainder filled in from reference TRBV28 and TRBJ2-2): DVKVTQSSRYLVKRTGEKVFLECVQDMDHENMFWYRQDPGLGLRLIYFSYDVKMKEKGDIPEGYSVSREKKERFSLILESASTNQTSMYLCASRSGLATNTGELFFGEGSRLTVL.

This clone was seen many times. CDR3 sequence reads: CASSPIGGPGNEQFF. In DNA, the CDR3 is TGTGCCAGCTCACCAATCGGCGGGCCCGGCAATGAGCAGTTCTTC. J is TRBJ2-1 and V is TRBV18; D may be TRBD2 (5 bases). Germline loops: CDR1 KGHSH, CDR2 LQKENI. Between the trimmed V and J ends, which lost 2 bases and 6 bases, there was a span of 14 bases. The CDR3 contains 15 residues.

This chain uses TRBV27 with TRBJ2-1; weak D call: TRBD2 (5 bases). The CDR3 extends over 13 amino acids. Deletions cut 6 bases from V and 7 bases from J, with 13 bases between. CDR1 is MNHEY and CDR2 is SMNVEV in the germline V gene (reference sequence). CDR3 sequence reads: CASRTVRGNEQFF. In DNA form, the CDR3 reads TGTGCCAGCAGGACGGTCCGAGGGAATGAGCAGTTCTTC.

This clone was counted many times. The CDR3 here is CASRRERSAGGGETQYF. DNA of the CDR3: TGTGCCAGCAGACGAGAAAGATCGGCGGGGGGCGGTGAGACCCAGTACTTC. J is TRBJ2-5 and V is TRBV3-1 (or the pseudogene TRBV3-2), with 8 bases that match TRBD2. The CDR3 totals 17 residues. The germline CDR1 and CDR2 sequences are LGHDT and YNNKEL (reference sequence). The junction had 17 bases not matched to a gene; V was cut back by 6 bases and J by 5 bases.

J is TRBJ1-2 and V is TRBV7-8; 7 bases are shared with TRBD1. Trimming took 3 bases from V and 2 from J; bases not matched to a gene: 3. Germline assignment: CDR1 SGHVS and CDR2 FQNEAQ. CDR3 length: 14 residues. DNA of the CDR3: TGTGCCAGCAGCTTCGGCAGGGGGAACTATGGCTACACCTTC. It specifies CASSFGRGNYGYTF.